These T cell receptor beta chains were read from a single sample in a study of blood T cells in healthy people across ages. TCRdb re-analysed the 5' RACE reads in MiXCR, keeping a single row per CDR3 protein. The sample consists of hundreds of thousands of distinct CDR3 sequences, around 45% of them appearing once. What was sequenced was blood. Receptor source: a man aged 55 to 69 in good health. Each CDR3 is given with its conserved first and last residue. A D gene is named only where the DNA matches it firmly. Some rows mark clone size as missing; the rest say once, few, many or name a class of expanded clone.

D: .
size: .
V: TRBV3-1
J: TRBJ2-2
CDR3: CASSHPTGGELFF
DNA: TGTGCCAGCAGCCACCCAACGGGAGGGGAGCTGTTTTTT

D: .
size: few
V: TRBV10-2
J: TRBJ2-3
CDR3: CASSESGGTDTQYF
DNA: TGCGCCAGCAGTGAGTCGGGCGGCACAGATACGCAGTATTTT

D: .
size: .
V: TRBV5-1
J: TRBJ1-1
CDR3: CASSWAGRNAGAFF
DNA: TGCGCCAGCAGCTGGGCCGGACGAAACGCGGGAGCTTTCTTT

D: TRBD2
size: .
V: TRBV20-1
J: TRBJ2-5
CDR3: CSARGSGGQKETQYF
DNA: TGCAGTGCTAGGGGCAGCGGGGGCCAAAAAGAGACCCAGTACTTC

D: .
size: few
V: TRBV4-1
J: TRBJ1-2
CDR3: CASSQGLAGYGYTF
DNA: TGCGCCAGCAGCCAAGGTCTAGCGGGCTATGGCTACACCTTC

D: TRBD1
size: .
V: TRBV20-1
J: TRBJ2-7
CDR3: CSAGLGTGDEQYF
DNA: TGCAGTGCGGGCCTAGGGACAGGAGACGAGCAGTACTTC

D: .
size: .
V: TRBV27
J: TRBJ2-7
CDR3: CASSLGTVRYEQYF
DNA: TGTGCCAGCAGTTTGGGGACGGTTCGCTACGAGCAGTACTTC

D: .
size: .
V: TRBV6-5
J: TRBJ2-5
CDR3: CASSPDQAGGETQYF
DNA: TGTGCCAGCAGCCCAGACCAAGCGGGTGGGGAGACCCAGTACTTC

D: .
size: .
V: TRBV6-1
J: TRBJ2-5
CDR3: CASSTQVNPYNEQYF
DNA: TGTGCCAGCAGTACACAGGTTAACCCCTACAATGAGCAGTACTTC

D: .
size: .
V: TRBV28
J: TRBJ2-7
CDR3: CASSPSGQEEQYF
DNA: TGTGCCAGCAGTCCATCCGGACAAGAAGAGCAGTACTTC

D: TRBD2
size: .
V: TRBV5-5
J: TRBJ2-2
CDR3: CASSWEGIRTGELFF
DNA: TGTGCCAGCAGCTGGGAGGGGATTCGGACCGGGGAGCTGTTTTTT

D: .
size: .
V: TRBV12-3/TRBV12-4
J: TRBJ1-2
CDR3: CTSSFRENSGYTF
DNA: TGTACCAGCAGTTTCCGGGAAAATTCTGGCTACACCTTC

D: .
size: few
V: TRBV12-3/TRBV12-4
J: TRBJ1-2
CDR3: CASSLAAGNYGYTF
DNA: TGTGCCAGCAGTTTAGCGGCAGGGAACTATGGCTACACCTTC

D: .
size: few
V: TRBV7-8
J: TRBJ1-2
CDR3: CASSFGEGVDGYTF
DNA: TGTGCCAGCAGCTTTGGTGAGGGAGTAGATGGCTACACCTTC

D: .
size: .
V: TRBV20-1
J: TRBJ1-5
CDR3: CSARDKPGWQPQHF
DNA: TGCAGTGCTAGAGATAAACCAGGGTGGCAGCCCCAGCATTTT

D: .
size: .
V: TRBV20-1
J: TRBJ2-7
CDR3: CSKPYGTVSSYEQYF
DNA: TGCAGCAAGCCTTACGGGACGGTAAGCTCCTACGAGCAGTACTTC

D: .
size: once
V: TRBV9
J: TRBJ1-1
CDR3: CASSVAGEDTEAFF
DNA: TGTGCCAGCAGCGTAGCAGGGGAGGACACTGAAGCTTTCTTT

D: .
size: few
V: TRBV3-1
J: TRBJ1-2
CDR3: CASRGSSNYGYTF
DNA: TGTGCCAGCAGGGGATCGTCTAACTATGGCTACACCTTC

D: .
size: few
V: TRBV7-9
J: TRBJ2-7
CDR3: CASSRFGPSSYEQYF
DNA: TGTGCCAGCAGCCGTTTCGGGCCAAGCTCCTACGAGCAGTACTTC

D: .
size: many
V: TRBV5-1
J: TRBJ2-7
CDR3: CASSLGDTYEQYF
DNA: TGCGCCAGCAGCTTAGGGGACACCTACGAGCAGTACTTC

D: .
size: .
V: TRBV29-1
J: TRBJ2-1
CDR3: CSVPTGNSYNEQFF
DNA: TGCAGCGTCCCTACAGGGAACTCCTACAATGAGCAGTTCTTC

D: .
size: .
V: TRBV29-1
J: TRBJ2-1
CDR3: CSVFKGKHNEQFF
DNA: TGCAGCGTATTTAAGGGGAAACACAATGAGCAGTTCTTC

D: .
size: few
V: TRBV29-1
J: TRBJ2-7
CDR3: CSVGRDLSEQYF
DNA: TGCAGCGTTGGACGAGATTTGAGCGAGCAGTACTTC

D: TRBD1
size: few
V: TRBV7-9
J: TRBJ1-2
CDR3: CASSTGTGEINYGYTF
DNA: TGTGCCAGCAGCACCGGGACAGGGGAAATTAACTATGGCTACACCTTC

D: .
size: .
V: TRBV5-1
J: TRBJ2-6
CDR3: CASSSIPPETGANVLTF
DNA: TGCGCCAGCAGCTCAATTCCACCAGAGACTGGGGCCAACGTCCTGACTTTC

D: TRBD1
size: once
V: TRBV7-2
J: TRBJ1-1
CDR3: CASSPGNRGRTEAFF
DNA: TGTGCCAGCAGCCCCGGGAACAGGGGGCGGACTGAAGCTTTCTTT

D: TRBD2
size: once
V: TRBV9
J: TRBJ2-3
CDR3: CASSVETGMAGGHTDTQYF
DNA: TGTGCCAGCAGCGTAGAAACGGGGATGGCGGGGGGCCACACAGATACGCAGTATTTT

D: .
size: .
V: TRBV7-2
J: TRBJ1-5
CDR3: CASRIGGAPNQPQHF
DNA: TGTGCCAGCCGAATTGGGGGGGCCCCGAATCAGCCCCAGCATTTT

D: TRBD1
size: .
V: TRBV4-3
J: TRBJ2-7
CDR3: CASSQDYGQGLYEQYF
DNA: TGCGCCAGCAGCCAAGATTACGGACAGGGTCTATACGAGCAGTACTTC

D: TRBD1
size: few
V: TRBV12-3/TRBV12-4
J: TRBJ2-4
CDR3: CASITPGGPKNIQYF
DNA: TGTGCCAGCATTACTCCAGGGGGTCCCAAAAACATTCAGTACTTC

D: .
size: .
V: TRBV20-1
J: TRBJ1-2
CDR3: CSARETGLINYDYTF
DNA: TGCAGTGCTAGAGAAACAGGGCTTATTAACTATGACTACACCTTC

D: .
size: .
V: TRBV7-2
J: TRBJ2-3
CDR3: CASSPRRLGSTDTQYF
DNA: TGTGCCAGCAGTCCAAGGAGACTAGGCTCCACAGATACGCAGTATTTT

D: TRBD1
size: .
V: TRBV6-1
J: TRBJ1-5
CDR3: CASGGTGGGHRDQPQHF
DNA: TGTGCCAGCGGAGGGACAGGGGGCGGCCATCGGGATCAGCCCCAGCATTTT

D: TRBD1
size: few
V: TRBV12-3/TRBV12-4
J: TRBJ2-7
CDR3: CASRTTGLTEQYF
DNA: TGTGCCAGCAGAACGACAGGGCTCACGGAGCAGTACTTC

D: .
size: many
V: TRBV20-1
J: TRBJ2-4
CDR3: CSGTEVTKNIQYF
DNA: TGCAGTGGGACAGAGGTGACCAAAAACATTCAGTACTTC

D: TRBD1
size: .
V: TRBV6-5
J: TRBJ2-5
CDR3: CASSYGTGIETQYF
DNA: TGTGCCAGCAGTTACGGGACAGGGATTGAGACCCAGTACTTC

D: .
size: .
V: TRBV15
J: TRBJ2-3
CDR3: CATSGREFPAQYF
DNA: TGTGCCACCAGCGGTAGGGAGTTTCCCGCGCAGTATTTT

D: .
size: .
V: TRBV20-1
J: TRBJ1-2
CDR3: CSARGSGDLYGYTF
DNA: TGCAGTGCTAGAGGGTCAGGGGACCTCTATGGCTACACCTTC

D: .
size: .
V: TRBV24-1
J: TRBJ1-2
CDR3: CATSDFDRPLGGYTF
DNA: TGTGCCACCAGTGATTTTGATCGACCCTTGGGTGGCTACACCTTC

D: TRBD1
size: .
V: TRBV6-5
J: TRBJ1-2
CDR3: CASSVRDSGGYTF
DNA: TGTGCCAGCAGCGTCCGGGACAGCGGAGGCTACACCTTC

D: .
size: .
V: TRBV11-3
J: TRBJ2-1
CDR3: CASSSMGGHEQFF
DNA: TGCGCCAGCAGCTCGATGGGGGGGCATGAGCAGTTCTTC

D: TRBD2
size: .
V: TRBV4-1
J: TRBJ2-3
CDR3: CASSPQRGGATDTQYF
DNA: TGCGCCAGCAGCCCTCAGCGGGGGGGCGCCACAGATACGCAGTATTTT

D: .
size: few
V: TRBV5-1
J: TRBJ2-7
CDR3: CASSPHEGSSVYEQYF
DNA: TGCGCCAGCAGCCCCCATGAAGGGTCTTCTGTCTACGAGCAGTACTTC

D: .
size: few
V: TRBV27
J: TRBJ2-3
CDR3: CASSLVLATDTQYF
DNA: TGTGCCAGCAGTTTGGTGCTAGCAACAGATACGCAGTATTTT

D: TRBD2
size: .
V: TRBV6-1
J: TRBJ2-3
CDR3: CASSRQETSGRTDTQYF
DNA: TGTGCCAGCAGCCGACAGGAGACTAGCGGACGAACAGATACGCAGTATTTT

D: .
size: .
V: TRBV6-2/TRBV6-3
J: TRBJ2-7
CDR3: CASSYFGIEQYF
DNA: TGTGCCAGCAGTTACTTTGGAATCGAGCAGTACTTC

D: .
size: .
V: TRBV12-3/TRBV12-4
J: TRBJ2-1
CDR3: CASSFASANEQFF
DNA: TGTGCCAGCAGTTTCGCCAGCGCCAATGAGCAGTTCTTC

D: .
size: .
V: TRBV7-9
J: TRBJ2-1
CDR3: CASSLDWGRSSYNEQFF
DNA: TGTGCCAGCAGCTTAGATTGGGGCAGGAGCTCCTACAATGAGCAGTTCTTC

D: TRBD2
size: few
V: TRBV4-3
J: TRBJ2-7
CDR3: CASSPGTSGGGLSYEQYF
DNA: TGCGCCAGCAGCCCCGGGACTAGCGGGGGGGGACTATCCTACGAGCAGTACTTC

D: .
size: few
V: TRBV29-1
J: TRBJ2-1
CDR3: CSVAIGASGRGVEFF
DNA: .

D: .
size: .
V: TRBV20-1
J: TRBJ1-1
CDR3: CSAGSSLVPIEAFF
DNA: TGCAGTGCTGGGTCATCATTAGTCCCTATTGAAGCTTTCTTT

D: TRBD1
size: .
V: TRBV20-1
J: TRBJ2-1
CDR3: CSATQGPYNEQFF
DNA: TGCAGTGCTACACAGGGGCCATACAATGAGCAGTTCTTC

D: TRBD1
size: .
V: TRBV29-1
J: TRBJ2-1
CDR3: CSATTGGYEQFF
DNA: TGCAGCGCAACGACAGGGGGCTATGAGCAGTTCTTC

D: .
size: few
V: TRBV29-1
J: TRBJ1-1
CDR3: CSGNWNTEAFF
DNA: TGCAGCGGAAACTGGAACACTGAAGCTTTCTTT

D: .
size: .
V: TRBV18
J: TRBJ2-3
CDR3: CASSPRGQPDTQYF
DNA: TGTGCCAGCTCACCCAGAGGACAGCCAGATACGCAGTATTTT

D: .
size: .
V: TRBV4-3
J: TRBJ1-4
CDR3: CASSPGFWEKLFF
DNA: TGCGCCAGCAGCCCCGGGTTTTGGGAAAAACTGTTTTTT

D: .
size: .
V: TRBV4-3
J: TRBJ1-2
CDR3: CASSLAYTDWDYGYTF
DNA: TGCGCCAGCAGCCTAGCCTACACGGATTGGGACTATGGCTACACCTTC

D: TRBD2
size: once
V: TRBV7-9
J: TRBJ2-3
CDR3: CASRKQAGGRSTDTQYF
DNA: TGTGCCAGCAGGAAACAAGCGGGGGGGCGTTCCACAGATACGCAGTATTTT

D: .
size: .
V: TRBV9
J: TRBJ1-1
CDR3: CASSGPGLMNTEAFF
DNA: TGTGCCAGCAGCGGCCCAGGTTTGATGAACACTGAAGCTTTCTTT